This TCR beta chain derives from a study of glioma-infiltrating T cells. Across the whole study: Dexamethasone exposure before glioma surgery was limited to six or fewer days.

Germline CDR1 and CDR2: SNHLY and FYNNEI. CDR3 length: 15 amino acids. The J segment lost 5 bases and the V segment lost 4 bases, leaving 6 bases of the junction unmatched. This clonotype was detected ten times or more. Its cognate antigen is unknown. Study conclusions and caveats: Signature shared blood CDR3 motifs were enriched in low-divergence and depleted in high-divergence patients.

Using RNA template, CDR3s of TCR alpha and beta were amplified with iRepertoire arm-PCR. Via MiXCR, TCRdb re-called the multiplex PCR reads, giving one row per CDR3 protein. The sample includes about 400,000 distinct CDR3 sequences, 41% of them seen just once. This sequence originates from a human donor with low-grade glioma or glioblastoma, undergoing nonglioma brain surgery, or in good health (not recorded which). This chain uses TRBV2 with TRBJ1-5; 9 nucleotides match TRBD1. The sequenced material came from glioma tissue, nonneoplastic brain tissue, or PBMCs (not recorded which). The CDR3 here is CASSGWDREDQPQHF. The DNA of the CDR3 is TGTGCCAGCAGTGGATGGGACAGGGAGGATCAGCCCCAGCATTTT.